The following is a T cell receptor beta chain sequence with its context. What it recognizes is unknown. Germline values: CDR1 KGHSH, CDR2 LQKENI. There are 16 residues in the CDR3. Trimming removed 2 bases from V and 0 bases from J, with 13 bases in between. Reverse transcription of all isolated RNA meant that expressed TCRB transcripts were sequenced. Sequencing was performed with immunoSEQ multiplex PCR; in TCRdb, only in-frame clones are kept and a portion is missing. Of more than 250,000 clones listed, 13% to 15% are singletons. This entry is derived from a study of beta chain features in type 1 diabetes. Study-level findings and limits: All four CD4+ subsets from Type 1 diabetes patients carried moderately but significantly shorter TCRB CDR3s. The question of HLA type influencing TCRB rearrangement was one that remained unresolved here.

Sorting based on CD45RO/CCR7/CD25/CD127/CD95/CD27 separated CD4+ naive, central memory, regulatory and stem cell-like memory cells. Purity (above 98%) was reached by all sorted populations. The sequence derives from a young man with type 1 diabetes. The sequenced material came from naive CD4+ T cells from blood. The V call is TRBV18, the J call TRBJ1-1; D possibly corresponds to TRBD1 (6 bases). The CDR3, as DNA: TGTGCCAGCTCACCAATGGTACAGGGATTGAACACTGAAGCTTTCTTT. Protein: CASSPMVQGLNTEAFF.